The TCR beta chain described here comes from a study of T cells in localized non-small cell lung cancer. Whole-study findings and limits: Appearance in adjacent lung was seen for a median 57 of the top 100 tumor clones. Higher blood T cell density went with longer overall survival. Heterogeneity is still possible, as just one tumor region was sequenced.

This clone was detected a few times. The target antigen is unknown. The CDR3 covers 14 residues. Germline V gene sequence: CDR1 SGHAT, CDR2 FQNNGV. The ends were cut back, 5 bases at V and 2 bases at J, with 13 bases in the middle. Measured with immunoSEQ multiplex PCR; TCRdb has only the in-frame clones, and not every one. The profile shows about 25,000 clones, more than 85% of them singletons. Specimen: peripheral blood, collected before any cancer treatment. The receptor comes from a man aged 35 to 69 with stage III squamous cell lung carcinoma. The chain couples TRBV11-2 to TRBJ2-7; D is unresolved. The chain's CDR3 is CASSIRLDPYEQYF. The CDR3 DNA is TGTGCCAGCAGCATTCGTCTGGATCCCTACGAGCAGTACTTC.